These T cell receptor beta chains were read from a single sample in a study of T cells in Graves' hyperthyroidism and ophthalmopathy. TCRdb itself ran the multiplex PCR reads through MiXCR, one entry per CDR3 protein. This repertoire shows over 200,000 distinct CDR3 sequences, approximately 15% found once; its top ten account for about an eighth. Sequenced: blood. The receptors here all came from a woman aged 40 to 50 with Graves' hyperthyroidism that later progressed to Graves' ophthalmopathy. The CDR3 runs from the conserved cysteine through the conserved F or W. Fields, in order: V gene, clone size, D gene, J gene, CDR3 DNA, CDR3 protein. D genes are given only for firm matches. The listing skips clone size in some rows; elsewhere it reads once, few, many or a size class.

>TRBV19|-|-|TRBJ2-7
TGTGCCAGTAATTCCTGGTTGGGAGTCCACGAGCAGTACTTC
CASNSWLGVHEQYF
>TRBV30|many|-|TRBJ1-3
TGTGCCTGGAGTATTGTCTCTGGAAACACCATATATTTT
CAWSIVSGNTIYF
>TRBV20-1|many|-|TRBJ2-1
TGCAGTGCTCCAACCTTACAGCGCTCCTACAATGAGCAGTTCTTC
CSAPTLQRSYNEQFF
>TRBV20-1|-|TRBD2|TRBJ2-1
TGCAGTGCTAGAGATCCCTCGGGAGGGCCCTACAATGAGCAGTTCTTC
CSARDPSGGPYNEQFF
>TRBV28|many|-|TRBJ2-4
TGTGCCAGCAGCCTAAACAACCTAGCCAAAAACATTCAGTACTTC
CASSLNNLAKNIQYF
>TRBV12-3/TRBV12-4|-|-|TRBJ1-3
TGTGCCAGCAGTTCGGAGGGGACTGGAAACACCATATATTTT
CASSSEGTGNTIYF
>TRBV5-1|many|-|TRBJ1-1
TGCGCCAGCAGGGCCCAGGCGGGATTGAACACTGAAGCTTTCTTT
CASRAQAGLNTEAFF
>TRBV20-1|many|-|TRBJ1-2
TGCAGTGCTAGCCCAGGGTCTGACTATGGCTACACCTTC
CSASPGSDYGYTF
>TRBV12-3/TRBV12-4|many|-|TRBJ2-1
TGTGCCAGCAGTTTTGGGCATGAGCAGTTCTTC
CASSFGHEQFF
>TRBV19|-|-|TRBJ1-3
TGTGCCAGTAGCCAGGGTGCGACTGGAAACACCATATATTTT
CASSQGATGNTIYF
>TRBV2|many|-|TRBJ2-3
TGTGCCAGCAGGGAGCTCTTAGATACGCAGTATTTT
CASRELLDTQYF
>TRBV27|many|-|TRBJ2-2
TGTGCCAGCAGCTACCCCACCGGGGAGCTGTTTTTT
CASSYPTGELFF
>TRBV15|few|-|TRBJ2-3
TGTGCCACCAGCAGAGATTCGGGAACGCAGTATTTT
CATSRDSGTQYF
>TRBV3-1|many|-|TRBJ2-1
TGTGCCAGCAGCCCGAGGGGTGATTCCTACAATGAGCAGTTCTTC
CASSPRGDSYNEQFF
>TRBV4-1|-|-|TRBJ2-2
TGCGCCAGCAGCGTGTGGGACACTAACACCGGGGAGCTGTTTTTT
CASSVWDTNTGELFF
>TRBV19|-|TRBD1|TRBJ1-5
TGTGCCAGTAGTTCCGACAGGGAGGGTCAGCCCCAGCATTTT
CASSSDREGQPQHF
>TRBV13|few|-|TRBJ2-7
TGTGCCAGCAGCTCCTTTACCCGGCAGGGTAGTAAAGAGCAGTACTTC
CASSSFTRQGSKEQYF
>TRBV7-9|many|TRBD1|TRBJ1-4
TGTGCCAGCAGCTTGGCCACAGGGGGCTTTGAAAAACTGTTTTTT
CASSLATGGFEKLFF
>TRBV20-1|many|-|TRBJ2-7
TGCAGTGCCGCACTCCGGGCCGTTGGGCACGAGCAGTACTTC
CSAALRAVGHEQYF
>TRBV28|many|TRBD1|TRBJ2-2
TGTGCCAGCAGTTTCCGACAGGGGGCAACCGGGGAGCTGTTTTTT
CASSFRQGATGELFF
>TRBV20-1|few|-|TRBJ2-7
TGCAGCGTCAGCTTTGCGGGAAGGCTGAACGAGCAGTACTTC
CSVSFAGRLNEQYF
>TRBV28|-|TRBD1|TRBJ1-2
TGTGCCAGCCCCCGGACAGGGGCGGCGGATGGCTACACCTTC
CASPRTGAADGYTF
>TRBV3-1|many|-|TRBJ1-1
TGTGCCAGCAGCCAAGTCGGTCAGAACACTGAAGCTTTCTTT
CASSQVGQNTEAFF
>TRBV6-5|-|-|TRBJ2-1
TGTGCCAGCAGTTACGATCAGGGGTCCTACAATGAGCAGTTCTTC
CASSYDQGSYNEQFF
>TRBV2|few|-|TRBJ2-1
TGTGCCAGCAGTGTGGAAACCAATGAGCAGTTCTTC
CASSVETNEQFF
>TRBV2|many|TRBD2|TRBJ2-3
TGTGCCAGCAGGGGAGGGACTAGCGGGGGCACAGATACGCAGTATTTT
CASRGGTSGGTDTQYF
>TRBV5-1|many|-|TRBJ2-7
TGCGCCAGCAGCTTGGAGAGTTTGGGGAGGGAGCAGTACTTC
CASSLESLGREQYF
>TRBV27|-|TRBD2|TRBJ2-3
TGTGCCAGCAGTCCAGGGCCGGGACTAGCGTCAGATACGCAGTATTTT
CASSPGPGLASDTQYF
>TRBV7-9|many|-|TRBJ1-4
TGTGCCAGCAGCCGGGAAAGCGGTGAAAAACTGTTTTTT
CASSRESGEKLFF
>TRBV27|many|TRBD2|TRBJ2-1
TGTGCCAGCAGTTTATCGTCAGCTAGCGGGGTTCGCTCCTACAATGAGCAGTTCTTC
CASSLSSASGVRSYNEQFF
>TRBV14|many|-|TRBJ2-5
TGTGCCAGCAGTCCGACTTCGCGGAGGAGCCAAGAGACCCAGTACTTC
CASSPTSRRSQETQYF
>TRBV7-7|few|-|TRBJ1-1
TGTGCTAGCAGCCCCGGGACGGGGAACACTGAAGCTCTCTTT
CASSPGTGNTEALF
>TRBV11-1|many|TRBD2|TRBJ2-1
TGTGCCAGCAGCCATACCGGGACTAGCGGGACCAATGAGCAGTTCTTC
CASSHTGTSGTNEQFF
>TRBV12-3/TRBV12-4|-|TRBD1|TRBJ2-2
TGTGCCAGCAGTTTCCCGACAGGGGGCTTGACCGGGGAGCTGTTTTTT
CASSFPTGGLTGELFF
>TRBV28|many|TRBD1|TRBJ2-1
TGTGCCAGCACCGCCGGGACAGATTACAATGAGCAGTTCTTC
CASTAGTDYNEQFF
>TRBV7-8|many|-|TRBJ2-1
TGTGCCAGCAGCGACGCGGGGGCTGAGCAGTTCTTC
CASSDAGAEQFF
>TRBV20-1|-|-|TRBJ1-1
TGCAGTGCTAGAGATCGGAGCAGGGCGTCGGGGGGGCATGGCACTGAAGCTTTCTTT
CSARDRSRASGGHGTEAFF
>TRBV11-3|many|TRBD1|TRBJ2-1
TGTGCCAGCAGCCCGACCAGGGGGCGGAATGAGCAGTTCTTC
CASSPTRGRNEQFF
>TRBV12-3/TRBV12-4|many|TRBD1|TRBJ2-5
TGTGCCAGCAGTTGGACAGGGGGTTCCGAGACCCAGTACTTC
CASSWTGGSETQYF
>TRBV4-1|once|TRBD1|TRBJ1-3
TGCGCCAGCAGCCCCCAAGACAGGGGAATTGGTGTCACCATATATTTT
CASSPQDRGIGVTIYF
>TRBV27|many|-|TRBJ1-5
TGTGCCAGCAGCCCGGCCAGAATGCAGCCCCAGCATTTT
CASSPARMQPQHF
>TRBV18|many|-|TRBJ2-1
TGTGCCAGCTCACCAGGGAGGGGGCCCTCCGAGCAGTTCTTC
CASSPGRGPSEQFF
>TRBV7-9|-|-|TRBJ1-1
TGTGCCAGCAGCCCAAAGGGGACTCTACCCTCTCCTGCTTTCTTT
CASSPKGTLPSPAFF
>TRBV5-1|-|TRBD1|TRBJ2-3
TGCGCCAGCAGGCGACAGGGTTGGGCAGATACGCAGTATTTT
CASRRQGWADTQYF
>TRBV12-3/TRBV12-4|many|-|TRBJ2-2
TGTGCCAGCAGGGACTTTTCTACCGGGGAGCTGTTTTTT
CASRDFSTGELFF
>TRBV3-1|many|TRBD2|TRBJ2-5
TGTGCCAGCAGCCAACCTAGACTAGCGGGAGGGATGGAGACCCAGTACTTC
CASSQPRLAGGMETQYF
>TRBV28|many|-|TRBJ1-3
TGTGCCAGCTCTCCTACCAGTTATTCTGGAAACACCATATATTTT
CASSPTSYSGNTIYF